This TCR beta chain was documented in a study of shared T cell receptors in the human thymus. V dropped 0 bases and J dropped 8 bases, with 13 bases sitting between them. Germline-derived CDR1 and CDR2 are MGHRA and YSYEKL. CDR3 length: 14 amino acids. This table comes from immunoSEQ multiplex PCR, and its TCRdb copy is limited to in-frame clones, with some not included. The data show about 660,000 clones, over 75% seen once. The sample also formed part of further work on human thymus T cells. This second report adds: Resections from corrective heart surgery supplied the thymus tissue. Seemingly biased V and J gene usage marked thymic and blood repertoires.

Sequencing was performed on thymocytes. The gene calls are TRBV4-1 and TRBJ1-2; D is unclear. The TCR sequence derives from a boy in the first two years of life with a congenital heart defect. In DNA form, the CDR3 reads TGCGCCAGCAGCCAAGACGACGAAGGCGGCGGCTACACCTTC. Its protein product is CASSQDDEGGGYTF.